The present entry profiles one TCR beta chain with its context. This specimen belongs to a study of PD-1 blockade in mismatch repair-deficient tumors. PCR or immunohistochemistry showed mismatch repair deficiency in every enrolled patient. TCRs were sequenced from a few patients responding to pembrolizumab. The protocol was immunoSEQ multiplex PCR, while the TCRdb copy is restricted to in-frame clones and leaves out a portion. The sample has fewer than 100,000 clones; approximately 84% are singletons. With 10 bases removed from V and 2 bases from J, the gap between germline ends came to 12 bases. CDR3 length equals 13 residues. Looked up from germline, CDR1 is SNHLY and CDR2 is FYNNEI.

This chain connects TRBV2 to TRBJ1-5; D is ambiguous. Sequencing was performed on peripheral blood, taken 12 weeks after starting pembrolizumab. This sequence originates from an adult with mismatch repair-deficient cancer. The CDR3 here is CAIGDGGNQPQHF. The DNA for the CDR3 is TGTGCCATCGGAGACGGAGGCAATCAGCCCCAGCATTTT.